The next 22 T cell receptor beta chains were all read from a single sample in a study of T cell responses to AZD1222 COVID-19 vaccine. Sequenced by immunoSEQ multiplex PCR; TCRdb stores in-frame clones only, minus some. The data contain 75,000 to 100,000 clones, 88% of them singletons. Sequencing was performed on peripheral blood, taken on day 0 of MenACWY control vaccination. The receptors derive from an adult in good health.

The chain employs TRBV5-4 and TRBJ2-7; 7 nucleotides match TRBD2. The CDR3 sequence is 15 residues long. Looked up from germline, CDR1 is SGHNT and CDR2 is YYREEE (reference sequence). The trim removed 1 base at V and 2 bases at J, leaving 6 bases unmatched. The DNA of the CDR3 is TGTGCCAGCAGCTTGTTCTCCCGGGGGGCCTACGAGCAGTACTTC. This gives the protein CASSLFSRGAYEQYF.

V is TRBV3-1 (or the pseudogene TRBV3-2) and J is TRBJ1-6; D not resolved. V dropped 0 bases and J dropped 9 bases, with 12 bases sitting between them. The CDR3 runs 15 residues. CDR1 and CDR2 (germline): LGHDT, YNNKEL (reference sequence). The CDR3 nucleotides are TGTGCCAGCAGCCAAGAAAGTGTCTTTTCTTCACCCCTCCACTTT. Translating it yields CASSQESVFSSPLHF.

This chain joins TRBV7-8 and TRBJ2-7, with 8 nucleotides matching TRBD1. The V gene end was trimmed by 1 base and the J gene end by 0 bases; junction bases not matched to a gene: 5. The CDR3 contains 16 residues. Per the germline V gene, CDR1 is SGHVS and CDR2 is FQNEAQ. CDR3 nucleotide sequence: TGTGCCAGCAGCTTAGACGGACAGGGTCTCTCCTACGAGCAGTACTTC. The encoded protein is CASSLDGQGLSYEQYF.

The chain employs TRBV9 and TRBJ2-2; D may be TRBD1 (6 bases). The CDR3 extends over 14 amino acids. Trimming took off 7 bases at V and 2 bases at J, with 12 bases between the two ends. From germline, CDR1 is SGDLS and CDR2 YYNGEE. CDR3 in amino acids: CASETGSNTGELFF. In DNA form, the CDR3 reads TGTGCCAGCGAGACAGGTTCCAACACCGGGGAGCTGTTTTTT.

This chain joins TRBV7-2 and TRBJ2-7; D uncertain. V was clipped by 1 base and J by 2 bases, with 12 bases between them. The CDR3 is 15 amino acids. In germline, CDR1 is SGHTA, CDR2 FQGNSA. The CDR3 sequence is CASSLGEAPAYEQYF. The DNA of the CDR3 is TGTGCCAGCAGCTTAGGAGAGGCCCCTGCCTACGAGCAGTACTTC.

The CDR3 region is CAISESRFTDTQYF. The CDR3 bases are TGTGCCATCAGTGAGTCCCGTTTCACAGATACGCAGTATTTT. V gene TRBV10-3 combines with J gene TRBJ2-3; unclear D gene. CDR3 length: 14 amino acids. Trimming took 0 bases from V and 2 from J, leaving 6 bases between them. CDR1 ENHRY and CDR2 SYGVKD come from the germline V gene.

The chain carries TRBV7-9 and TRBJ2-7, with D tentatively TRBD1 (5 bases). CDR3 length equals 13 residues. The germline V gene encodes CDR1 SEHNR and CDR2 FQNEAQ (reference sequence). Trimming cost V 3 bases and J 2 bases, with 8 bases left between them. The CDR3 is CASSFRQTYEQYF. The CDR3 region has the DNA TGTGCCAGCAGCTTCAGACAGACCTACGAGCAGTACTTC.

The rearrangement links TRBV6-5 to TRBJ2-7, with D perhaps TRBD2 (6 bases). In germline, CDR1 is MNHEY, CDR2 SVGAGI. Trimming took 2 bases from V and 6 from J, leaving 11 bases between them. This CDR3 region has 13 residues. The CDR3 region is CASSYGIGGEQYF. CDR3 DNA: TGTGCCAGCAGTTACGGTATCGGGGGCGAGCAGTACTTC.

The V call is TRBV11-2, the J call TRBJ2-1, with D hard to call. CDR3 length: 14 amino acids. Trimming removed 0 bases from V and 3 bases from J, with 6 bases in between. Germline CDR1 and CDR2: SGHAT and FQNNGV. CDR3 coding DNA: TGTGCCAGCAGCTTAGACTCCAGCTACAATGAGCAGTTCTTC. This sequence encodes CASSLDSSYNEQFF.

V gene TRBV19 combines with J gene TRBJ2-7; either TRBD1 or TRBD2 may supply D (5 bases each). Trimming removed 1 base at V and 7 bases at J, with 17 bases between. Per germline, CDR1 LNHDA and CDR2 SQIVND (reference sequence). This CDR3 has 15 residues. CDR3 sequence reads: CASSIGPGPQGEQYF. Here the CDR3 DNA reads TGTGCCAGTAGTATAGGCCCGGGACCACAAGGGGAGCAGTACTTC.

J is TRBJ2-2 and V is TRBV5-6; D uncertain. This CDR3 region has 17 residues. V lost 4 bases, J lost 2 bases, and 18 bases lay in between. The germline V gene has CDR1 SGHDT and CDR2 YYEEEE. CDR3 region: CASSAMLQRINTGELFF. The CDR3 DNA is TGTGCCAGCAGCGCCATGCTACAGAGAATTAACACCGGGGAGCTGTTTTTT.

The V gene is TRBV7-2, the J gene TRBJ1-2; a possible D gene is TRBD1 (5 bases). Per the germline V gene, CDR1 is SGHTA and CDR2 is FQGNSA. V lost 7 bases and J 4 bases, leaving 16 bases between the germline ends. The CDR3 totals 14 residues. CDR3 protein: CASIPGNGVYGYTF. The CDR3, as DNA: TGTGCCAGCATTCCAGGGAACGGCGTCTATGGCTACACCTTC.

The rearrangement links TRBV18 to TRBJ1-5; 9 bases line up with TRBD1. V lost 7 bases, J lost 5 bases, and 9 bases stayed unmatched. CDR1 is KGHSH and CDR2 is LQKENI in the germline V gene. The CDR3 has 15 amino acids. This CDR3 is CASFFIQGAHQPQHF. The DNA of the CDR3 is TGTGCCAGCTTTTTTATACAGGGGGCCCATCAGCCCCAGCATTTT.

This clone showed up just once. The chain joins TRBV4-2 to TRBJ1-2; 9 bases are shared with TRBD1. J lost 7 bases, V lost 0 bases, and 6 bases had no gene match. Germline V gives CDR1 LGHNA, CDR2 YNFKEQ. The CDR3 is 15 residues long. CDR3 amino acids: CASSQEGQGEGGYTF. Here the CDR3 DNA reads TGTGCCAGCAGCCAAGAGGGACAGGGAGAAGGTGGCTACACCTTC.

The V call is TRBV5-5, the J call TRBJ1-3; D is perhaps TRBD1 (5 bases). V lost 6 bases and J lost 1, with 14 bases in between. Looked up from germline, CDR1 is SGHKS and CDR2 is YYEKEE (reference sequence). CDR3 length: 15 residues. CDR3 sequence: CASTPRVGSGNTIYF. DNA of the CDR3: TGTGCCAGCACTCCCAGGGTTGGGTCTGGAAACACCATATATTTT.

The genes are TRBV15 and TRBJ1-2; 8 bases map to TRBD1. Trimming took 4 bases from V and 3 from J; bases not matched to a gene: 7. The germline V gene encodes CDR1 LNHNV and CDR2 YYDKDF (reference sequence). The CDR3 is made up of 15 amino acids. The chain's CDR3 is CATSKRADRDYGYTF. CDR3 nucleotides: TGTGCCACCAGCAAGAGGGCGGACAGGGACTATGGCTACACCTTC.

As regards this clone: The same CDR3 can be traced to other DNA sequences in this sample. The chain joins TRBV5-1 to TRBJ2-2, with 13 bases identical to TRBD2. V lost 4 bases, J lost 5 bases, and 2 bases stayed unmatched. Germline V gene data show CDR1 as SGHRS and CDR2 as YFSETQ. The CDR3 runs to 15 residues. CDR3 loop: CASSRTSGGTGELFF. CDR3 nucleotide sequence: TGCGCCAGCAGCAGGACTAGCGGGGGAACCGGGGAGCTGTTTTTT.

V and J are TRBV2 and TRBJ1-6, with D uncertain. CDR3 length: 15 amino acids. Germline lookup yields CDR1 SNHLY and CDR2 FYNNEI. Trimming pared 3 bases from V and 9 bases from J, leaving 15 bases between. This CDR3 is CASSDGQTVPSPLHF. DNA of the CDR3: TGTGCCAGCAGTGACGGCCAGACCGTTCCTTCACCCCTCCACTTT.

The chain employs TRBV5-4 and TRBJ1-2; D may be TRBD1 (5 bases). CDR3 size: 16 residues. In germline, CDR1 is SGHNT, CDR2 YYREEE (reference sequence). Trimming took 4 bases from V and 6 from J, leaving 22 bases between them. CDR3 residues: CASSRENPGNWNGYTF. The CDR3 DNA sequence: TGTGCCAGCAGCCGCGAAAATCCAGGGAATTGGAATGGCTACACCTTC.

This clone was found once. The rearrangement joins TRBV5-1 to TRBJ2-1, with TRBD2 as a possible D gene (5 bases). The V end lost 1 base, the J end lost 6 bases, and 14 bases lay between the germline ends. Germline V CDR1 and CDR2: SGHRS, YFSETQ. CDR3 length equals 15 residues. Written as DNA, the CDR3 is TGCGCCAGCAGCTTGATGGCGGGCGGCGGCAATGAGCAGTTCTTC. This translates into CASSLMAGGGNEQFF. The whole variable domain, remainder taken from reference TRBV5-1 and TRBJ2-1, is KAGVTQTPRYLIKTRGQQVTLSCSPISGHRSVSWYQQTPGQGLQFLFEYFSETQRNKGNFPGRFSGRQFSNSRSEMNVSTLELGDSALYLCASSLMAGGGNEQFFGPGTRLTVL.

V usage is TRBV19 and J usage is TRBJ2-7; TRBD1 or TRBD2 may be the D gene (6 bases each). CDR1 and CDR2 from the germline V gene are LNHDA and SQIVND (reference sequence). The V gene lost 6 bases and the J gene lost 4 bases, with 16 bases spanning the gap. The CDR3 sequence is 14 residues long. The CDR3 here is CASRRGTGDYEQYF. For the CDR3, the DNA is TGTGCCAGTAGGAGGGGGACGGGGGATTACGAGCAGTACTTC.

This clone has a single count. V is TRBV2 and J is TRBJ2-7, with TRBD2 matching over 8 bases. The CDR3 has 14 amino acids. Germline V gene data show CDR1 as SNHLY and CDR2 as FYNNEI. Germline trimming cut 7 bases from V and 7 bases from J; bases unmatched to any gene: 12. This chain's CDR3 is CASTTHGGAVEQYF. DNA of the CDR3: TGTGCCAGCACCACCCACGGGGGGGCGGTAGAGCAGTACTTC.